This entry lists 15 T cell receptor beta chains sequenced from one sample in a study of PD-1 and CTLA-4 blockade in melanoma (dated by TCRdb to 2020 to 2022). Library construction relied on the immunoSEQ multiplex PCR assay. TCRdb provides this immuneACCESS table in a form limited to in-frame rearrangements. Some clones are lacking; in checked studies, under half of them reflect an unresolved V gene, and why the rest are absent is not known. The sample profile shows fewer than 20,000 clones; less than 85% of them were found once. Around an eighth of the sample lies in the top ten. Sequences were derived from CD8+ T cells from peripheral blood, sampled from a patient given anti-PD-1 treatment. Receptors were obtained from a human donor with melanoma.

The J gene is TRBJ1-2, the V gene TRBV5-4; D is possibly TRBD1 (6 bases). Germline-derived CDR1 and CDR2 are SGHNT and YYREEE (reference sequence). V lost 1 base and J 4 bases, leaving 11 bases between the germline ends. The CDR3 has 14 amino acids. This CDR3 is CASSLSGARYGYTF. The CDR3 DNA follows: TGTGCCAGCAGCTTGTCAGGGGCCCGCTATGGCTACACCTTC.

This chain connects TRBV14 to TRBJ2-7; D gene unclear. The CDR3 contains 12 residues. CDR1 is SGHDN, CDR2 FVKESK, per germline. V lost 1 base, J lost 5 bases, and 6 bases lay in between. Here the CDR3 reads CASSQAPNEQYF. Written as DNA, the CDR3 is TGTGCCAGCAGCCAAGCACCGAACGAGCAGTACTTC.

Turning to this clone: At one of its ends the junction is not consistent with the germline gene, which may arise from a read error. The genes are TRBV13 and TRBJ1-3; D gene uncertain. This CDR3 is built from 15 residues. From germline, CDR1 is PRHDT and CDR2 FYEKMQ (reference sequence). The CDR3 DNA sequence: TGTGCCAGCAGTTTAGGACCCATCTCTGGAAACACCATATATTTT. It translates to CASSLGPISGNTIYF.

The chain uses TRBV11-3 and TRBJ2-7; TRBD2 might be the D (5 bases). The germline gives CDR1 SGHNT, CDR2 YENEEA. CDR3 length: 15 residues. V lost 5 bases and J lost 2, with 16 bases in between. The CDR3 DNA is TGTGCCAGCAGCGCTCCGTCGGGGAAGGCCTACGAGCAGTACTTC. Protein sequence: CASSAPSGKAYEQYF.

The chain couples TRBV7-9 to TRBJ1-5; 10 nucleotides match TRBD1. This CDR3 is 18 amino acids long. The germline gives CDR1 SEHNR, CDR2 FQNEAQ (reference sequence). The V and J ends lost 3 bases and 2 bases, in that order; junction bases with no gene match: 10. The CDR3 DNA is TGTGCCAGCAGCTTGTTGGGGTCGGGGACAGGGGGCAATCAGCCCCAGCATTTT. Its translation: CASSLLGSGTGGNQPQHF.

The chain joins TRBV27 to TRBJ2-2; D possibly corresponds to TRBD2 (5 bases). V lost 1 base to trimming and J lost 6 bases, with 6 bases between them. This CDR3 has 13 residues. Germline CDR1 is MNHEY and CDR2 is SMNVEV (reference sequence). The CDR3 nucleotides read TGTGCCAGCAGTTTATTGGGAGCCGGGGAGCTGTTTTTT. It codes for CASSLLGAGELFF.

The chain recombines TRBV10-3 with TRBJ2-7; TRBD1 agrees at 8 bases. From germline, CDR1 is ENHRY and CDR2 SYGVKD. The CDR3 is 15 amino acids. Trimming at V came to 2 bases and at J to 4 bases, leaving 7 bases not matched to a gene. The CDR3 DNA is TGTGCCATCAGTGAGCCCTTAGACAGGGGTTACGAGCAGTACTTC. Amino acid sequence: CAISEPLDRGYEQYF.

The sample holds a few counts of this clone. J is TRBJ2-7 and V is TRBV5-6, with TRBD1 as a possible D gene (6 bases). Germline CDR1 is SGHDT and CDR2 is YYEEEE. This CDR3 comprises 15 residues. The V end lost 4 bases, the J end lost 6 bases, and 20 bases lay between the germline ends. DNA of the CDR3: TGTGCCAGCAGCCCCCGGTCGACAGGTATGCTCGAGCAGTACTTC. This encodes CASSPRSTGMLEQYF.

The chain is built from TRBV29-1 and TRBJ2-7, with unresolved D. The germline V gene encodes CDR1 SQVTM and CDR2 ANQGSEA. V was cut by 0 bases and J by 1 base, with 7 bases left in between. This CDR3 contains 13 residues. CDR3 sequence: CSVEEGNSYEQYF. The CDR3 DNA is TGCAGCGTTGAAGAGGGAAATTCCTACGAGCAGTACTTC.

The chain has TRBV5-6 and TRBJ2-1, with 11 bases fitting TRBD2. Looked up from germline, CDR1 is SGHDT and CDR2 is YYEEEE. J was trimmed by 3 bases and V by 1 base; bases with no gene match: 6. The CDR3 loop spans 17 amino acids. The CDR3 loop is CASSLPLAGGHYNEQFF. In nucleotides, the CDR3 is TGTGCCAGCAGCTTGCCCCTAGCGGGGGGCCACTACAATGAGCAGTTCTTC.

The chain combines TRBV5-5 with TRBJ2-3, with D unresolved. The CDR3 spans 12 residues. Trimming shortened V by 2 bases and J by 6 bases, and 7 bases separated the two germline ends. The germline CDR1 and CDR2 sequences are SGHKS and YYEKEE (reference sequence). The CDR3 is CASSFKGDTQYF. As DNA, the CDR3 is TGTGCCAGCAGCTTTAAAGGGGATACGCAGTATTTT.

This clone was observed a handful of times. J is TRBJ2-2 and V is TRBV3-1 (or the pseudogene TRBV3-2); 13 positions match TRBD2. Germline trimming cut 4 bases from V and 5 bases from J; bases unmatched to any gene: 1. Germline loops: CDR1 LGHDT, CDR2 YNNKEL (reference sequence). The CDR3 is 15 residues long. The CDR3 protein is CASSRTSGGTGELFF. CDR3 sequence (DNA): TGTGCCAGCAGCCGGACTAGCGGGGGAACCGGGGAGCTGTTTTTT.

J is TRBJ2-3 and V is TRBV6-5, with 8 positions matching TRBD2. Looked up from germline, CDR1 is MNHEY and CDR2 is SVGAGI. Trimming cost V 0 bases and J 4 bases; bases outside gene matches: 6. The CDR3 runs to 16 residues. The CDR3 DNA reads TGTGCCAGCAGTTACTCCGGACTAGCTAGCTCAGATACGCAGTATTTT. It is translated as CASSYSGLASSDTQYF.

The rearrangement uses TRBV6-5 and TRBJ1-1; D remains unclear. The CDR3 has 13 residues. Trimming shortened V by 6 bases and J by 0 bases, and 8 bases separated the two germline ends. Per germline, CDR1 MNHEY and CDR2 SVGAGI. The CDR3 bases are TGTGCCAGCAGCCCGACTTTGAACACTGAAGCTTTCTTT. Protein product: CASSPTLNTEAFF.

This rearrangement joins TRBV10-3 to TRBJ2-7; weak D call: TRBD1 (5 bases). The CDR3 loop spans 15 amino acids. Germline V gene lookup returns CDR1 ENHRY and CDR2 SYGVKD. V lost 0 bases and J lost 3, with 12 bases in between. The CDR3 sequence is CAISESVAGIYEQYF. In DNA, the CDR3 is TGTGCCATCAGTGAGTCGGTTGCAGGGATCTACGAGCAGTACTTC.